This T cell receptor beta chain was obtained from a study of Graves' ophthalmopathy and Graves' hyperthyroidism listed by TCRdb under 2018. A note on the overall study: Peripheral blood was collected at initial diagnosis, before any treatment. The study used signatures of the TCR beta repertoire to tell Graves' ophthalmopathy apart from Graves' hyperthyroidism and to predict which patients would progress to ophthalmopathy. In total, approximately 130 blood samples were TCR-sequenced: under 45 ophthalmopathy, some 75 hyperthyroidism and approximately 17 hyperthyroidism-to-ophthalmopathy patients. To explore V-J signatures distinguishing ophthalmopathy from hyperthyroidism, a discovery set of roughly 98 patients (about 43 ophthalmopathy, some 57 stable hyperthyroidism) was enrolled. An independent validation cohort was composed of around 19 hyperthyroidism patients and some 16 patients who later progressed from hyperthyroidism to ophthalmopathy. In roughly 6 hyperthyroidism patients, the T-cell repertoires found in thyroid tissue were compared with those found in blood. Following sampling, methimazole starting at 30 mg daily was administered to hyperthyroidism patients, and high-dose intravenous methylprednisolone was administered to ophthalmopathy patients. Overall study results and their limits: In cross-validation, the 13-signature model distinguished ophthalmopathy from stable hyperthyroidism with 85% to 90% sensitivity and around 82% specificity, and in the test set the corresponding values were approximately 80% and 75%. Among expanded thyroid clonotypes with frequency above 0.001, most also showed up in blood, which suggests that blood repertoires may reflect the thyroid immune response. Sample size was not statistically predetermined, and group allocation was not concealed from the investigators. In validation, the model predicted ophthalmopathy progression with about 71% sensitivity and 72% to 80% specificity; roughly 11 predicted patients were CT-confirmed with GO in a median of approximately six months.

TCR beta CDR3 regions were amplified from RNA transcripts for repertoire sequencing. A first-round RT-PCR used HTBI primers with the Qiagen OneStep RT-PCR kit, followed by a second-round multiplex PCR, size selection and purification. Libraries were sequenced on an Illumina HiSeq2000 using paired-end 100 bp reads. The published analysis was carried out like this. Reads were processed with SOAPnuke, discarding reads with adapters, uncalled bases, mean Phred below 15, or no exact constant-primer or identifier match. COPE v1.2.5 was used to merge the high-quality paired reads. Unique nucleotide sequences were defined as clonotypes and aligned to IMGT TRB V, D and J references using MiTCR v1.1. Only V-J combinations with frequency above 0.0001 were analysed, covering approximately 99% of repertoires. A TCR clonal expansion and chaos score per V-J combination was defined as the ratio of F50 clonal expansion to chaos observed in the TCRdist matrix. Features were reduced by Welch's t-statistics and random forest to over 10 V-J combinations, which fed a naive Bayes classifier. The Morisita-Horn index was used to measure how similar the thyroid and blood repertoires were. The public reads were reprocessed in TCRdb via fastp at Q25 and MiXCR, keeping in-frame beta chains. Every distinct CDR3 protein forms one entry, paired with its most common genes and DNA. These V and J calls rely on TCRdb rather than the paper's analysis. The sample table contains roughly 700,000 distinct CDR3 sequences; only one count was recorded for around 40% of them. The ten largest account for about 40% of the sample.

The V and J ends are trimmed by 0 bases and 0 bases, leaving 6 bases between them. The CDR3 holds 15 amino acids from the cysteine to the phenylalanine. Left in the record is the CDR3 DNA by itself, 45 bases read in frame from the first base. The CDR1 and CDR2 encoded by the germline V gene are SGHDN and FVKESK. Patients with ophthalmopathy had moderately to severely active disease, with a Clinical Activity Score of 3 or more, a NOSPECS grade of 4 or more, and a disease duration of less than 3 months. Patients with other autoimmune diseases, uncontrolled infections, pregnancy or lactation were excluded from the study. Clinical symptoms, serum thyroxine, TRAb, thyroid ultrasound and orbital computed tomography formed the basis of the diagnosis. Using Ficoll-Paque density gradient centrifugation, PBMCs were isolated from over 8.5 ml of fresh peripheral blood. Total RNA was extracted with Trizol reagent and quality-checked on an Agilent 2100 Bioanalyzer.

Concerning this clonotype: Its antigen specificity is not known. No base qualities exist here, and no much larger clone lies one base off it.

The sequencing sample was made of peripheral blood. Rearrangement joined TRBV14 to TRBJ1-3; the D gene is unclear. The TCR originated in an adult man with Graves' ophthalmopathy. The nucleotides read TGTGCCAGCAGCCAAGAAATTACCTCTGGAAACACCATATATTTT. The encoded protein is CASSQEITSGNTIYF.